These 31 T cell receptor beta chains originate from one sample sequenced in a study of OX40 agonist ivuxolimab in advanced cancers. The library was obtained by the immunoSEQ multiplex PCR assay. This is the immuneACCESS table as TCRdb keeps it, with only in-frame sequences that have V and J called. A part of the clones is gone; compared with another copy, unresolved V genes explain less than half, and the rest is unexplained. This sample gives 60,000 to 75,000 clones in total; roughly 92% of them show up just once. Of the sample, 13% is held by the ten largest clones. Sequenced material: CD4+ or CD8+ T cells sorted from blood, taken in a trial of the OX40 agonist ivuxolimab. All receptors come from an adult with an advanced solid tumor such as melanoma, head and neck, liver or kidney cancer.

This clone was recorded once. V is TRBV7-7 and J is TRBJ2-1; D is tentatively TRBD1 or TRBD2 (6 bases each). This CDR3 is 14 amino acids long. Germline-derived CDR1 and CDR2 are SSHAT and FNYEAQ (reference sequence). Trimming removed 0 bases at V and 6 bases at J, with 9 bases between. CDR3 residues: CASSLAGGSNEQFF. In DNA, the CDR3 is TGTGCCAGCAGCTTAGCCGGGGGCTCCAATGAGCAGTTCTTC.

CDR3 in DNA: TGTGCCAGCACTACAGGGAGAGCATCATATGGCTACACCTTC. Protein sequence: CASTTGRASYGYTF. The rearrangement joins TRBV13 to TRBJ1-2; D may be TRBD1 (6 bases). Germline CDR1 is PRHDT and CDR2 is FYEKMQ (reference sequence). The CDR3 totals 14 residues. Trimming took 7 bases from V and 5 from J, leaving 17 bases between them.

CDR3 nucleotide sequence: TGTGCCAGCAGTGCCGGACTAGCGGGAGGTATCGAGCAGTACTTC. Amino acids: CASSAGLAGGIEQYF. The chain links TRBV6-6 to TRBJ2-7; 14 bases match TRBD2. The CDR3 spans 15 residues. With V trimmed by 5 bases and J by 6 bases, 6 bases remained unmatched. CDR1 is MNHNY, CDR2 SVGAGI, per germline (reference sequence).

The chain joins TRBV7-6 to TRBJ2-3; TRBD2 is a possible D gene (6 bases). The germline CDR1 and CDR2 sequences are SGHVS and FNYEAQ. Trimming removed 5 bases from V and 2 bases from J, with 14 bases in between. This CDR3 has 15 amino acids. The CDR3 bases are TGTGCCAGCAGCCCGACGGGACTGCCCACAGATACGCAGTATTTT. Protein product: CASSPTGLPTDTQYF.

V usage is TRBV9 and J usage is TRBJ2-7; D may match TRBD1 or TRBD2 (5 bases each). Germline V gives CDR1 SGDLS, CDR2 YYNGEE. Trimming cost V 4 bases and J 3 bases, with 11 bases left between them. This CDR3 comprises 13 residues. This CDR3 is CASSTRDGYEQYF. DNA for the CDR3: TGTGCCAGCAGCACCCGGGACGGCTACGAGCAGTACTTC.

The chain recombines TRBV7-2 with TRBJ2-7; no clear D. The V end was cut by 6 bases, the J end by 0 bases, with 6 bases between. The CDR3 runs to 12 residues. The germline V gene encodes CDR1 SGHTA and CDR2 FQGNSA. Here the CDR3 reads CASSWNSYEQYF. The CDR3 DNA reads TGTGCCAGCAGTTGGAACTCCTACGAGCAGTACTTC.

The chain has TRBV7-9 and TRBJ2-4; D possibly corresponds to TRBD2 (6 bases). Trimming cost V 4 bases and J 6 bases, with 13 bases left between them. Per the germline V gene, CDR1 is SEHNR and CDR2 is FQNEAQ (reference sequence). The CDR3 has 14 residues. The CDR3 DNA reads TGTGCCAGCAGCTCTACTAAGGAGGGAAACATTCAGTACTTC. Protein: CASSSTKEGNIQYF.

The rearrangement joins TRBV9 to TRBJ2-7; maybe TRBD1 (6 bases). The germline V gene has CDR1 SGDLS and CDR2 YYNGEE. The CDR3 consists of 21 residues. Deletions cut 1 base from V and 0 bases from J, with 29 bases between. The CDR3 spells CASSVYPLVATDSLVSYEQYF. CDR3 sequence (DNA): TGTGCCAGCAGCGTATATCCACTAGTCGCCACGGACAGCCTCGTCTCCTACGAGCAGTACTTC.

The chain couples TRBV13 to TRBJ2-7, with D possibly TRBD1 on 5 matching bases. V was shortened by 0 bases and J by 2 bases, with 8 bases between the two germline ends. CDR1 is PRHDT, CDR2 FYEKMQ, per germline (reference sequence). CDR3 length: 14 amino acids. CDR3 sequence: CASSLGAGTYEQYF. The CDR3 region has the DNA TGTGCCAGCAGCTTAGGTGCAGGGACCTACGAGCAGTACTTC.

The V and J genes are TRBV7-9 and TRBJ2-1; TRBD2 agrees at 8 bases. CDR3 length: 17 amino acids. The germline CDR1 and CDR2 sequences are SEHNR and FQNEAQ (reference sequence). V shed 1 base and J 5 bases; nucleotides not matched to a gene: 10. The CDR3 spells CASSLEGAGGYNNEQFF. Here the CDR3 DNA reads TGTGCCAGCAGCTTAGAAGGTGCGGGGGGTTATAACAATGAGCAGTTCTTC.

This sequence joins TRBV7-2 and TRBJ2-2; 11 nucleotides agree with TRBD2. V shed 0 bases, J shed 4 bases, and the junction held 7 bases outside the gene matches. The CDR3 is made up of 18 amino acids. Germline loops: CDR1 SGHTA, CDR2 FQGNSA. This CDR3 reads CASSLALVAGGFTGELFF. CDR3 nucleotide sequence: TGTGCCAGCAGCTTAGCGCTGGTAGCGGGGGGGTTCACCGGGGAGCTGTTTTTT.

The chain combines TRBV25-1 with TRBJ2-1, with 8 bases lining up with TRBD2. Trimming removed 7 bases from V and 8 bases from J; junction bases left unmatched: 1. The CDR3 length is 11 residues. Germline assignment: CDR1 MGHDK and CDR2 SYGVNS. The CDR3: CASTAGDEQFF. Here the CDR3 DNA reads TGTGCCAGCACAGCGGGGGATGAGCAGTTCTTC.

This chain links TRBV19 with TRBJ1-1, with 11 bases that match TRBD1. Germline trimming cut 2 bases from V and 6 bases from J; bases unmatched to any gene: 8. Germline V gene lookup returns CDR1 LNHDA and CDR2 SQIVND (reference sequence). CDR3 size: 16 residues. CDR3: CASSIKRTGGVSEAFF. In nucleotides, the CDR3 is TGTGCCAGTAGTATAAAGAGGACAGGGGGCGTTTCTGAAGCTTTCTTT.

This chain links TRBV2 with TRBJ1-1, with 8 bases identical to TRBD1. CDR3 size: 15 residues. Germline loops: CDR1 SNHLY, CDR2 FYNNEI. After removal of 11 bases from V and 4 bases from J, the junction contained 15 bases not matched to a gene. The CDR3 nucleotides are TGTGCCGCAAGTGTATTGTCAGGGGGCACCACTGAAGCTTTCTTT. Its protein product is CAASVLSGGTTEAFF.

V usage is TRBV5-1 and J usage is TRBJ2-7; a possible D gene is TRBD2 (6 bases). The V end was cut by 4 bases, the J end by 3 bases, with 11 bases between. CDR3 size: 13 residues. Germline V gene sequence: CDR1 SGHRS, CDR2 YFSETQ. CDR3: CASSHGGLYEQYF. DNA for the CDR3: TGCGCCAGCAGCCACGGGGGACTCTACGAGCAGTACTTC.

The rearrangement links TRBV6-4 to TRBJ2-2, with no clear D. V shed 0 bases and J shed 5 bases, with 7 bases lying between them. This CDR3 comprises 14 residues. Germline V CDR1 and CDR2: MRHNA, SNTAGT. The CDR3 DNA reads as TGTGCCAGCAGTGACTCCCCTTTGACCGGGGAGCTGTTTTTT. Protein product: CASSDSPLTGELFF.

The chain couples TRBV10-3 to TRBJ2-5, with 7 bases aligning to TRBD1. V dropped 5 bases and J dropped 1; count of bases not matched to a gene: 10. This CDR3 region has 16 residues. Germline values: CDR1 ENHRY, CDR2 SYGVKD. The CDR3 DNA sequence: TGTGCCATCAGTATTGCGGACAGGTCGGGCCAAGAGACCCAGTACTTC. Its translation is CAISIADRSGQETQYF.

This clone was recorded only once. The V call is TRBV5-1, the J call TRBJ1-4; 10 bases agree with TRBD1. Trimming at V came to 3 bases and at J to 6 bases, leaving 8 bases not matched to a gene. CDR3 length: 16 amino acids. Germline values: CDR1 SGHRS, CDR2 YFSETQ. This CDR3 is CASSYEDRGDHEKLFF. The DNA of the CDR3 is TGCGCCAGCAGCTACGAGGACAGGGGGGATCATGAAAAACTGTTTTTT.

This chain connects TRBV5-1 to TRBJ2-7; 7 nucleotides match TRBD2. CDR3 length: 15 residues. Per the germline V gene, CDR1 is SGHRS and CDR2 is YFSETQ. V shed 2 bases, J shed 2 bases, and the junction held 7 bases outside the gene matches. As DNA, the CDR3 is TGCGCCAGCAGCTTCCGCGGGGGATCCACCTACGAGCAGTACTTC. Its translation is CASSFRGGSTYEQYF. Drawing the rest from reference TRBV5-1 and TRBJ2-7, the complete variable domain is KAGVTQTPRYLIKTRGQQVTLSCSPISGHRSVSWYQQTPGQGLQFLFEYFSETQRNKGNFPGRFSGRQFSNSRSEMNVSTLELGDSALYLCASSFRGGSTYEQYFGPGTRLTVT.

The gene calls are TRBV27 and TRBJ2-1; D perhaps matches TRBD1 (6 bases). Trimming cost V 7 bases and J 5 bases, with 21 bases left between them. The CDR3 extends over 16 amino acids. Germline loops: CDR1 MNHEY, CDR2 SMNVEV (reference sequence). CDR3 sequence (DNA): TGTGCCAGCAATCCTGTGATAGGACAGATGCACAATGAGCAGTTCTTC. This gives the protein CASNPVIGQMHNEQFF.

The rearrangement links TRBV11-2 to TRBJ1-2, with 7 bases fitting TRBD1. Germline CDR1 SGHAT, CDR2 FQNNGV. J was trimmed by 4 bases and V by 5 bases; bases with no gene match: 10. The CDR3 spans 15 residues. CDR3 DNA: TGTGCCAGCAGCCAGGACGACAGGGTAGTCTATGGCTACACCTTC. Its protein product is CASSQDDRVVYGYTF.

The genes are TRBV7-6 and TRBJ1-5, with D uncertain. Germline CDR1 is SGHVS and CDR2 is FNYEAQ. The CDR3 spans 13 residues. The V end was cut by 3 bases, the J end by 0 bases, with 3 bases between. The CDR3 here is CASSLASNQPQHF. In nucleotides, the CDR3 is TGTGCCAGCAGCTTGGCTAGCAATCAGCCCCAGCATTTT.

The J gene is TRBJ1-2, the V gene TRBV27, with no clear D. V dropped 4 bases and J dropped 4 bases, with 10 bases sitting between them. CDR1 is MNHEY, CDR2 SMNVEV, per germline (reference sequence). The CDR3 has 13 residues. The CDR3 reads CASSYRAGYGYTF. DNA of the CDR3: TGTGCCAGCAGTTATAGGGCAGGCTATGGCTACACCTTC.

V is TRBV4-1 and J is TRBJ1-1; 9 positions match TRBD1. With V trimmed by 4 bases and J by 1 base, 1 base remained unmatched. The CDR3 is 14 amino acids. Per the germline V gene, CDR1 is MGHRA and CDR2 is YSYEKL. The chain's CDR3 is CASSPDRGNTEAFF. The CDR3 DNA reads TGCGCCAGCAGCCCGGACAGGGGGAACACTGAAGCTTTCTTT.

The chain employs TRBV5-1 and TRBJ1-1, with 8 bases that match TRBD1. V gave up 2 bases and J gave up 4 bases; unmatched junction bases: 4. The germline gives CDR1 SGHRS, CDR2 YFSETQ. CDR3 size: 14 residues. The DNA of the CDR3 is TGCGCCAGCAGCTTTGGGACAGGCCGCACTGAAGCTTTCTTT. It encodes CASSFGTGRTEAFF.

This chain joins TRBV13 and TRBJ2-2; TRBD1 is a possible D gene (5 bases). CDR1 PRHDT and CDR2 FYEKMQ come from the germline V gene (reference sequence). This CDR3 comprises 16 residues. V shed 6 bases and J shed 2 bases, with 16 bases lying between them. In nucleotides, the CDR3 is TGTGCCAGCAGTATCTATGGCAGGGCCAACACCGGGGAGCTGTTTTTT. Protein product: CASSIYGRANTGELFF.

The CDR3 DNA sequence: TGTGCCAGCAGCTTAGTCGATGAGCAGTTCTTC. Residues: CASSLVDEQFF. The chain couples TRBV13 to TRBJ2-1, with D unclear. Trimming left V 1 base short and J 8 bases short, with 3 bases between. Germline V lookup: CDR1 PRHDT, CDR2 FYEKMQ (reference sequence). CDR3 size: 11 residues.

This chain uses TRBV7-3 with TRBJ2-1, with D perhaps given as TRBD1 or TRBD2 (5 bases each). CDR3 size: 17 residues. V lost 0 bases and J lost 2, with 14 bases in between. Germline V lookup: CDR1 SGHTA, CDR2 FQGTGA. This CDR3 reads CASSLTGGNIAYNEQFF. The CDR3 nucleotides read TGTGCCAGCAGCTTAACTGGGGGTAATATCGCCTACAATGAGCAGTTCTTC.

This CDR3 is CASSLLASGYEQYF. Written as DNA, the CDR3 is TGTGCCAGCAGCTTATTGGCAAGCGGCTACGAGCAGTACTTC. The genes are TRBV11-2 and TRBJ2-7; TRBD2 is a possible D gene (5 bases). CDR3 size: 14 residues. Trimming removed 2 bases at V and 3 bases at J, with 11 bases between. CDR1 is SGHAT and CDR2 is FQNNGV in the germline V gene.

The V and J genes are TRBV25-1 and TRBJ2-7; the match to TRBD1 covers 7 bases. V gave up 0 bases and J gave up 7 bases; unmatched junction bases: 12. In germline, CDR1 is MGHDK, CDR2 SYGVNS. The CDR3 covers 16 residues. DNA for the CDR3: TGTGCCAGCAGTGAATATCCGGGACAGAGACGGTTTGAGCAGTACTTC. Amino acids: CASSEYPGQRRFEQYF.

Note on this clone: One end of the junction varies from germline; a read error may be responsible. This chain uses TRBV12-5 with TRBJ1-2; D is uncertain. The CDR3 extends over 11 amino acids. CDR1 and CDR2 from the germline V gene are LGHNT and FRNRAP. The DNA for the CDR3 is TGTGCTAGTGGAAAGGATTTCACCACTCGCTTC. It is translated as CASGKDFTTRF.